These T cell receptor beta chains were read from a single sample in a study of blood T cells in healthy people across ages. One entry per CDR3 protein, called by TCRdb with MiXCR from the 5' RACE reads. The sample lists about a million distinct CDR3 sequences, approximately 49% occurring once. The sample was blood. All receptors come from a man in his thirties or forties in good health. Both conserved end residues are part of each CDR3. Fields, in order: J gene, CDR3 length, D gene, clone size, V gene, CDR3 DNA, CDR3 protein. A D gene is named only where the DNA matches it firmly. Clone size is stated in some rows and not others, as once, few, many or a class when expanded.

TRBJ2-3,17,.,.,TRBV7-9,TGTGCCAGCAGTCCATGGCAACCCCCCCGTAGCACAGATACGCAGTATTTT,CASSPWQPPRSTDTQYF
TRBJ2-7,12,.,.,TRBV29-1,TGCAGCGTATGGGACCTCTCCTACGAGCAGTACTTC,CSVWDLSYEQYF
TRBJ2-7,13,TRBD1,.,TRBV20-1,TGCAGTGCTAGAGAGGACAGGGGGCACGAGCAGTACTTC,CSAREDRGHEQYF
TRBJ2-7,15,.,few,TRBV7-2,TGTGCCAGCAGCTTTGGACAGGACTACTCCTACGAGCAGTACTTC,CASSFGQDYSYEQYF
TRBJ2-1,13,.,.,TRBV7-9,TGTGCCAGCGGAGGGCCCGGGGTCAATGAGCAGTTCTTC,CASGGPGVNEQFF
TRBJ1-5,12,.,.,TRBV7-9,TGTGCCAGCGCGAGGGATTATCAGCCCCAGCATTTT,CASARDYQPQHF
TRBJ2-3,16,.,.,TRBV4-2,TGTGCCAGCAGCGGAGACCGGGACTCCCGCACAGATACGCAGTATTTT,CASSGDRDSRTDTQYF
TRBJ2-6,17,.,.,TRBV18,TGTGCCAGCTCACCTACGGACGGTTTCTCTGGGGCCAACGTCCTGACTTTC,CASSPTDGFSGANVLTF
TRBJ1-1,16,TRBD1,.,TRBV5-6,TGTGCCAGCAGCTTGGTACCTGACAGGGAGGTAACTGAAGCTTTCTTT,CASSLVPDREVTEAFF
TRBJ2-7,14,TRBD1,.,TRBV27,TGTGCCAGCAGTTTTTCAGGACAGGTCCACGAGCAGTACTTC,CASSFSGQVHEQYF
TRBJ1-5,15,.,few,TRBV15,TGTGCCACCAGCAGAGAGGTGGGTAGCAATCAGCCCCAGCATTTT,CATSREVGSNQPQHF
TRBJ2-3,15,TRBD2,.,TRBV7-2,TGTGCCACCCTAGCGGGGGTGACTAGCACAGGTACGCAGTATTTT,CATLAGVTSTGTQYF
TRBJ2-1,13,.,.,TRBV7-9,TGTGCCAGCAGCCCTTTCTCGGGTAATGAGCAGTTCTTC,CASSPFSGNEQFF
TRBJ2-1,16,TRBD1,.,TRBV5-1,TGCGCCGGCAGTCATCCGGGACAGGGCGAAACCGGGGAGCTGTTCTTC,CAGSHPGQGETGELFF
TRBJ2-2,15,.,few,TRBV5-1,TGCGCCAGCAGCCTGACGGCAGAGTTCGGCGGGGAGCTGTTTTTT,CASSLTAEFGGELFF
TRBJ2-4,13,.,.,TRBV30,TGTGCCTGGAGTGTACAAGGGTTGGACATTCAGTACTTC,CAWSVQGLDIQYF
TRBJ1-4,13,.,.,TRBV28,TGTGCCAGCAGGGGCAGCCCTGGAGAAAAACTGTTTTTT,CASRGSPGEKLFF
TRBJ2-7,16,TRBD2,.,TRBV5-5,TGTGCCAGCAGCTTGCGACTAGCGGGGGGAACCTACGAGCAGTACTTC,CASSLRLAGGTYEQYF
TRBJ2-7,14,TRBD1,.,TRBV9,TGTGCCAGCAGCGTGGCCGGGACAGGGAACGAGCAGTACTTC,CASSVAGTGNEQYF
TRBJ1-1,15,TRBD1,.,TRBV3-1,TGTGCCAGCAGCCAAGTTGCGACAGGGGACACTGAAGCTTTCTTT,CASSQVATGDTEAFF
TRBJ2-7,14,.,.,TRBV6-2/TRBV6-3,TGTGCCAGCAGTCCTAACCACGTGGGCTACGAGCAGTACTTC,CASSPNHVGYEQYF
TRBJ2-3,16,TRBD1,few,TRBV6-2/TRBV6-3,TGTGCCAGCAGTTACCCGCAGGGGGCAATGGCAGATACGCAGTATTTT,CASSYPQGAMADTQYF
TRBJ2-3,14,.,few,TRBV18,TGTGCCAGCTCGGGCAGCGAGGGGTCAGATACGCAGTATTTT,CASSGSEGSDTQYF
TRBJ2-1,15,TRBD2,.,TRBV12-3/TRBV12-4,TGTGCCAGCCAGCCCGGGGGGACTAGCATCCATGAGCAGTTCTTC,CASQPGGTSIHEQFF
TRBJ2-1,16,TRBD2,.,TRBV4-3,TGCGCCAGCAGCCAAGATACGGGACTAGCAATCAATGAGCAGTTCTTC,CASSQDTGLAINEQFF
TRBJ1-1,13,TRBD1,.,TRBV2,TGTGCCAGCAGTGGACAGGGAGAGGGTGAAGCTTTCTTT,CASSGQGEGEAFF
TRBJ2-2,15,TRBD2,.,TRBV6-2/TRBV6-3,TGTGCCAGCATGCTAGCGGGTGGAAACACCGGGGAGCTGTTTTTT,CASMLAGGNTGELFF
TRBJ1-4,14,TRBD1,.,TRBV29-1,TGCAGCGCCTCTGAGACAGGGTTTAATGAAAAACTGTTTTTT,CSASETGFNEKLFF
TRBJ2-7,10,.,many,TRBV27,TGTGCCACCTCGATGGACGAGCAGTACTTC,CATSMDEQYF
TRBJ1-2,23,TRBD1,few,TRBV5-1,TGCGCCAGCAGCGCTACAGGGGGCACTTTCTCCCCGGTGTCGCAAAGGGATAACTATGGCTACACCTTC,CASSATGGTFSPVSQRDNYGYTF
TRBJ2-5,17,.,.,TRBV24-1,TGTGCCACCAGTGAGGCGGGGCGGGGCCGTCTACAAGAGACCCAGTACTTC,CATSEAGRGRLQETQYF
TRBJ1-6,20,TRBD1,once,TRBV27,TGTGCCAGCAGTTTATCCCAACGGGACAGGGTCCCCTACTATAATTCACCCCTCCACTTT,CASSLSQRDRVPYYNSPLHF
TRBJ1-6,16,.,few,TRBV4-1,TGCGCCAGCAGCCAGACACTCGGGGGGGGCAACTCACCCCTCCACTTT,CASSQTLGGGNSPLHF
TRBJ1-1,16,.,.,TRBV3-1,TGTGCCAGCAGCCAATCCGTTGCTGTTCCCGCGCGTGAAGCTTTCTTT,CASSQSVAVPAREAFF
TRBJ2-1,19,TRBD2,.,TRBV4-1,TGCGCCAGCAGCCAAGAACTCTCGAGCGCGGGAGGTGGGGACAATGAGCAGTTCTTC,CASSQELSSAGGGDNEQFF
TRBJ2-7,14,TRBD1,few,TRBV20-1,TGCAGTGCGGAAAGGACAGGGGGGGGGTACGAGCAGTACTTC,CSAERTGGGYEQYF
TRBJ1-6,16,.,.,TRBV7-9,TGTGCCAGCAGCTTAGCCGCGGCGGGGGAGAATTCACCCCTCCACTTT,CASSLAAAGENSPLHF